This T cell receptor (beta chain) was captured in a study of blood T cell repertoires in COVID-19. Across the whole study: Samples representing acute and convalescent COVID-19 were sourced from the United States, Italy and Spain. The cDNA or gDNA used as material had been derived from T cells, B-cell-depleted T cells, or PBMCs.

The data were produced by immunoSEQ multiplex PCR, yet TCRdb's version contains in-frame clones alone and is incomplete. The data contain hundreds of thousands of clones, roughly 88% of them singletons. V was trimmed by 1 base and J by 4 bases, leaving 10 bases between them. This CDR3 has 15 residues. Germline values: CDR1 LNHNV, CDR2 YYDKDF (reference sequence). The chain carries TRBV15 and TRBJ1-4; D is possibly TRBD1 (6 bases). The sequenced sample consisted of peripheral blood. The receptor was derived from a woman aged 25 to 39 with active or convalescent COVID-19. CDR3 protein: CATSRVDRYNEKLFF. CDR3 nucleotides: TGTGCCACCAGCAGAGTGGACAGATATAATGAAAAACTGTTTTTT.